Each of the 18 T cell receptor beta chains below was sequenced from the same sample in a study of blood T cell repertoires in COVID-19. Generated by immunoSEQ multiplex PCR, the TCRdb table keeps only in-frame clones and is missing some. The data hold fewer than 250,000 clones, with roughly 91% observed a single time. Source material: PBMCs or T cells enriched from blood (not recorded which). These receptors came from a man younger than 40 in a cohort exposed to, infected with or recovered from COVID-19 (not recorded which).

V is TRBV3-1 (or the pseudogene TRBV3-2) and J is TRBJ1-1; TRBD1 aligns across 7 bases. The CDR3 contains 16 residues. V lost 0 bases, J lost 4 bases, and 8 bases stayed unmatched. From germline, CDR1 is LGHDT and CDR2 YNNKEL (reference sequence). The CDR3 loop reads CASSQETSAGGTEAFF. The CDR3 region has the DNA TGTGCCAGCAGCCAAGAAACGTCGGCAGGGGGCACTGAAGCTTTCTTT.

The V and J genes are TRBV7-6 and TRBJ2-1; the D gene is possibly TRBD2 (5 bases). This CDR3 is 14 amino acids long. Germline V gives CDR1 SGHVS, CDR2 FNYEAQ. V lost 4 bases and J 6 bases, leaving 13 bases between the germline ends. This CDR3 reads CASSSLIGGNEQFF. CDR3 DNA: TGTGCCAGCAGCTCCCTAATAGGAGGCAATGAGCAGTTCTTC.

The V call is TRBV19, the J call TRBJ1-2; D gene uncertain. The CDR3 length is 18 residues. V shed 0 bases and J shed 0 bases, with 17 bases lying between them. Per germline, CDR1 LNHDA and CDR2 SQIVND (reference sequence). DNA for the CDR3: TGTGCCAGTAGTATAGATCCCCGCGGAGACCGAGCTAACTATGGCTACACCTTC. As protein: CASSIDPRGDRANYGYTF.

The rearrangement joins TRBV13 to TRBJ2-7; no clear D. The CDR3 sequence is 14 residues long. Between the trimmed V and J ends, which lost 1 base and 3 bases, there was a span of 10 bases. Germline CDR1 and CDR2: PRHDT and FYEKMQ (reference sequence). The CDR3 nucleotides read TGTGCCAGCAGCTTAGATGCACAGAGCTACGAGCAGTACTTC. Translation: CASSLDAQSYEQYF.

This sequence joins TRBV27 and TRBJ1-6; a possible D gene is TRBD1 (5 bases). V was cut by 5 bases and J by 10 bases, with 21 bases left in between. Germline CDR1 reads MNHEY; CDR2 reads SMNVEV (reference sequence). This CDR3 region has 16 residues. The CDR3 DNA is TGTGCCAGCAGTCCCCCCCGAGGGGCAGGAGGGTCACCCCTCCACTTT. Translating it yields CASSPPRGAGGSPLHF.

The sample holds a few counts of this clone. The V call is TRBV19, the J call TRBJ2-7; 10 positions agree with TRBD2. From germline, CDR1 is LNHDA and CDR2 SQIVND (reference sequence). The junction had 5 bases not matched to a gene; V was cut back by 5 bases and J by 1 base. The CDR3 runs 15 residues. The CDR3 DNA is TGTGCCAGTAGTTCAGAGACTAGCGGGTCCTACGAGCAGTACTTC. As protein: CASSSETSGSYEQYF.

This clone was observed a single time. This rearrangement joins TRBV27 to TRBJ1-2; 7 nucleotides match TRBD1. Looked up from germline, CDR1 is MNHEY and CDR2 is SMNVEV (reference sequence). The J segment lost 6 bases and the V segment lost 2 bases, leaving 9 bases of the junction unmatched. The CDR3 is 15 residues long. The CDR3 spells CASSLTRDRQHGYTF. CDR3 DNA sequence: TGTGCCAGCAGTTTAACGCGGGACAGACAACATGGCTACACCTTC.

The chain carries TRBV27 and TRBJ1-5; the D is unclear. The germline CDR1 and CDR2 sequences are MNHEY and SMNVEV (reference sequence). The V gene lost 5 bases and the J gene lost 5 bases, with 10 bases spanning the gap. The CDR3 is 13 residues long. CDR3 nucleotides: TGTGCCAGCAGTCAATACACAGATCAGCCCCAGCATTTT. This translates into CASSQYTDQPQHF.

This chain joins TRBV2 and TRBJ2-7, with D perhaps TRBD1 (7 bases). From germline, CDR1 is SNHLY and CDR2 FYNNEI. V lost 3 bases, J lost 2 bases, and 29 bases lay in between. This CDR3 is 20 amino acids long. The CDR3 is CASSDRGQVGRAGVTYEQYF. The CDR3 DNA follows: TGTGCCAGCAGTGACCGAGGACAGGTTGGGAGAGCGGGCGTCACCTACGAGCAGTACTTC.

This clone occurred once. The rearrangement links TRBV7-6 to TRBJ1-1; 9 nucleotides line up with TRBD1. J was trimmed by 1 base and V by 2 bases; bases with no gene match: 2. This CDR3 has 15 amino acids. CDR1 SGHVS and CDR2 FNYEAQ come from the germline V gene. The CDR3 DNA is TGTGCCAGCAGCTTAACAGGGGGCGGGAACACTGAAGCTTTCTTT. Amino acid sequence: CASSLTGGGNTEAFF. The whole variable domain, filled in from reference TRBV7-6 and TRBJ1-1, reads GAGVSQSPRYKVTKRGQDVALRCDPISGHVSLYWYRQALGQGPEFLTYFNYEAQQDKSGLPNDRFSAERPEGSISTLTIQRTEQRDSAMYRCASSLTGGGNTEAFFGQGTRLTVV.

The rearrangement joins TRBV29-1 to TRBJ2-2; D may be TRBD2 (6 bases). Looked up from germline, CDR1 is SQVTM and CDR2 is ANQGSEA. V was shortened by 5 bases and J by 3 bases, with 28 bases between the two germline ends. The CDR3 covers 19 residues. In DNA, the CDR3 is TGCAGCGTTTTTTTTTCGTCTCCCGGGGGAGCGCGACACACCGGGGAGCTGTTTTTT. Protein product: CSVFFSSPGGARHTGELFF.

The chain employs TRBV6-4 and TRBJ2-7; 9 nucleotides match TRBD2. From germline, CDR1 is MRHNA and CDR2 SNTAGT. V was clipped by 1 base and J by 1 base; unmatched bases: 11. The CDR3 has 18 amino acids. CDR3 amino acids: CASSDYDSGSSLSYEQYF. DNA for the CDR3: TGTGCCAGCAGTGACTATGATAGCGGGAGTTCTCTGTCCTACGAGCAGTACTTC.

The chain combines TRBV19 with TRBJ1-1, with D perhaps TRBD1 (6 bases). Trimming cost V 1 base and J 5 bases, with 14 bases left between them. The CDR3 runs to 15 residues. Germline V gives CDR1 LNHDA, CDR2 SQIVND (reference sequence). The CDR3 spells CASSIGKQGRTEAFF. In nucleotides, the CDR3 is TGTGCCAGTAGTATAGGGAAACAGGGTAGGACTGAAGCTTTCTTT. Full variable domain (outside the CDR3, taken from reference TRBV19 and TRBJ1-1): DGGITQSPKYLFRKEGQNVTLSCEQNLNHDAMYWYRQDPGQGLRLIYYSQIVNDFQKGDIAEGYSVSREKKESFPLTVTSAQKNPTAFYLCASSIGKQGRTEAFFGQGTRLTVV.

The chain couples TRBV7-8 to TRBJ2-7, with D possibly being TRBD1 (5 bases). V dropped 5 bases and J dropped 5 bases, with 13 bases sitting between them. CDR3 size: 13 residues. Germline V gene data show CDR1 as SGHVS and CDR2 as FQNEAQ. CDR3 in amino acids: CASSLQGGNEQYF. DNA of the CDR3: TGTGCCAGCAGCCTCCAGGGCGGAAACGAGCAGTACTTC.

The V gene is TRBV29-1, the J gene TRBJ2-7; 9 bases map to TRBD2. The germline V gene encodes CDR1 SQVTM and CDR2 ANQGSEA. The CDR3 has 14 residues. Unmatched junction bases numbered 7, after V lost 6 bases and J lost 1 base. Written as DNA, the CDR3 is TGCAGCGTCCGGCTTGCGGGAGGGTCCTACGAGCAGTACTTC. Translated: CSVRLAGGSYEQYF.

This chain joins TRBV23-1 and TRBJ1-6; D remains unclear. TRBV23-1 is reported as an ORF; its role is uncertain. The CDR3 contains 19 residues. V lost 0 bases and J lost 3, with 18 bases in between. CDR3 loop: CASSQSIPPPRGYNSPLHF. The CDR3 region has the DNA TGCGCCAGCAGTCAATCGATTCCTCCCCCCCGGGGCTATAATTCACCCCTCCACTTT.

CDR3 amino acids: CASGLRDRPYEQYF. The CDR3 region has the DNA TGTGCCAGCGGGTTACGGGACAGGCCCTACGAGCAGTACTTC. The J gene is TRBJ2-7, the V gene TRBV28, with TRBD1 matching over 8 bases. Looked up from germline, CDR1 is MDHEN and CDR2 is SYDVKM. The J segment lost 2 bases and the V segment lost 8 bases, leaving 8 bases of the junction unmatched. CDR3 length: 14 amino acids.

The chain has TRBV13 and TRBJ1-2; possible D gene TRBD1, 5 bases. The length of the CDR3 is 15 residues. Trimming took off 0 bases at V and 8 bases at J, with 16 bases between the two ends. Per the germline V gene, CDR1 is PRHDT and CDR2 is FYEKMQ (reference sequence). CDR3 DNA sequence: TGTGCCAGCAGCTTAGGTCCTAGGCCAGGGTGGGGCTACACCTTC. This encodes CASSLGPRPGWGYTF. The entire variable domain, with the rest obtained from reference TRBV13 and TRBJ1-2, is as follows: AAGVIQSPRHLIKEKRETATLKCYPIPRHDTVYWYQQGPGQDPQFLISFYEKMQSDKGSIPDRFSAQQFSDYHSELNMSSLELGDSALYFCASSLGPRPGWGYTFGSGTRLTVV.